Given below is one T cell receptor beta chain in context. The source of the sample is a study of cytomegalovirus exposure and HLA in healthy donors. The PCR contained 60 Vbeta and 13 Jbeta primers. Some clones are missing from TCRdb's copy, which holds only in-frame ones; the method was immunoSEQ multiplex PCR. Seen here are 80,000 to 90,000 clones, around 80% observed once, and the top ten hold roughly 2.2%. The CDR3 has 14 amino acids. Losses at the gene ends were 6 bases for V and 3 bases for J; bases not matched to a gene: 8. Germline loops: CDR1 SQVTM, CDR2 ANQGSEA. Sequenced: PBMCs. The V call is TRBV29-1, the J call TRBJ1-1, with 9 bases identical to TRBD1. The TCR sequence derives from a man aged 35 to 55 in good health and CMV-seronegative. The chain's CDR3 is CSVAGRQGDTEAFF. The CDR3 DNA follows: TGCAGCGTGGCCGGAAGACAGGGGGACACTGAAGCTTTCTTT.